This is a list of T cell receptor beta chains from one sample in a study of cytomegalovirus exposure and HLA in healthy donors. The table came from immunoSEQ multiplex PCR; TCRdb's copy has only in-frame clones and leaves some out. Its clone listing holds about 140,000 clones. The specimen was PBMCs. These receptors were taken from a woman aged 18-29 years in good health and CMV-seronegative. Both conserved end residues are part of each CDR3. Fields, in order: V gene, CDR3 length, D gene, CDR3 protein. The D gene is left open where the match is weak.

TRBV28	15	.	CASSFGLAQGQPQHF
TRBV5-1	14	.	CASSLGRSNTEAFF
TRBV27	13	.	CASSLSGLGGYTF
TRBV5-1	15	TRBD1	CASTTRTGGNEKLFF
TRBV30	13	.	CAWRTGRDGELFF
TRBV2	14	.	CASRGGEESAEAFF
TRBV29-1	14	TRBD2	CSVPLAGGWDEQFF
TRBV7-2	15	.	CASSFARQGGNIQYF
TRBV7-9	12	.	CASSLGQGRALF
TRBV29-1	14	TRBD1	CSVRTGGLNTEAFF
TRBV30	13	.	CAWRWRGATEAFF
TRBV7-9	19	.	CASSPPVSGAKLSYNEQFF
TRBV6-1	14	TRBD1	CASSVGQEQETQYF
TRBV6-5	16	TRBD1	CTSSYSRIQGEETQYF
TRBV7-6	14	.	CASSLRQTSYEQYF
TRBV6-4	15	.	CASSDGQGSTDTQYF
TRBV19	13	.	CASIAIENTEAFF
TRBV27	13	.	CASSTGGVDGYTF
TRBV28	14	.	CASSYLEGNYGYTF
TRBV4-3	14	.	CASSQAAGWETQYF
TRBV19	16	TRBD1	CASRITPTGSNQPQHF
TRBV14	15	.	CASSQDRTGNYGYTF
TRBV7-9	17	TRBD2	CASSSTSGRATYNEQFF
TRBV27	13	.	CASSPLGTDTQYF
TRBV9	14	.	CASSVGMGQETQHF
TRBV19	15	TRBD2	CASRISGSSYNEQFF
TRBV6-1	15	TRBD1	CASSETETGRYGYTF
TRBV6-1	14	.	CASSELGASEPQHF
TRBV6-1	14	.	CASSEGRGTDTQYF
TRBV30	15	TRBD1	CAWNRQGTITGELFF
TRBV30	18	TRBD2	CSWGRGFASGRITGELFF
TRBV5-5	11	.	CASSLLGEAFF
TRBV5-1	15	.	CASSLRQGSYNEQFF
TRBV6-5	13	.	CASKLGPTYEQYF
TRBV6-5	14	.	CASSDWRNTGELFF
TRBV10-1	16	.	CASSEPRGASYNEQFF
TRBV19	17	TRBD1	CASSIPYRGRGNTEAFF
TRBV5-1	16	TRBD2	CASSPMTSGREETQYF
TRBV19	15	.	CATQIYAYTQGGYTF
TRBV9	15	TRBD2	CASSFAGGGTDTQYF
TRBV5-4	14	TRBD1	CASSSRTGTYEQYF
TRBV6-5	15	TRBD2	CASSFWTSLYETQYF
TRBV10-3	14	TRBD2	CAISISGLGSEQYF
TRBV27	13	.	CASRRGGNTEAFF
TRBV6-5	14	.	CASAPSGGNQPQHF
TRBV7-8	19	.	CASSQNPLLGRTGGQPQHF
TRBV6-4	14	.	CASSEGSFTDTQYF
TRBV7-2	14	.	CASSYQGSNEKLFF
TRBV15	15	TRBD1	CATSRDQAGGTEAFF
TRBV18	16	TRBD2	CASSPPRLASSYEQYF
TRBV25-1	17	.	CASSDSAGDFFNQPQHF
TRBV19	14	.	CASSTSTEADTQYF
TRBV5-4	13	TRBD1	CASSRTGGTGAFF
TRBV27	15	.	CASSFGGPGANVLTF
TRBV30	11	.	CAWDINYGYTF
TRBV23-1	13	.	CASMRTSGNTIYF
TRBV7-7	14	.	CASSLAGVENEQFF
TRBV7-9	17	TRBD1	CASSSGTGGSGANVLTF